One sample yielded the 4 T cell receptor beta chains listed below, sequenced in a study of cytomegalovirus exposure and HLA in healthy donors. This table comes from immunoSEQ multiplex PCR, and its TCRdb copy is limited to in-frame clones, with some not included. The sample holds 85,000 to 90,000 clones, 96% seen once. Input material: PBMCs. These receptors came from a man between 18 and 35 years old in good health and CMV-seronegative.

The chain carries TRBV28 and TRBJ2-7; 9 bases align to TRBD2. CDR1 MDHEN and CDR2 SYDVKM come from the germline V gene. This CDR3 comprises 11 residues. This chain's CDR3 is CASSYRGRADV. The CDR3 DNA reads as TGTGCCAGCAGTTACCGCGGGAGGGCGGATGTC.

V gene TRBV7-2 combines with J gene TRBJ2-1; perhaps TRBD1 as D (6 bases). The CDR3 sequence is 14 residues long. Trimming shortened V by 3 bases and J by 2 bases, and 8 bases separated the two germline ends. Germline V gene sequence: CDR1 SGHTA, CDR2 FQGNSA. Here the CDR3 reads CASSFRGAYNEQFF. For the CDR3, the DNA is TGTGCCAGCAGCTTCAGGGGTGCCTACAATGAGCAGTTCTTC.

V usage is TRBV7-6 and J usage is TRBJ1-1, with TRBD1 as a possible D gene (6 bases). Germline CDR1 SGHVS, CDR2 FNYEAQ. Trimming removed 5 bases at V and 1 base at J, with 17 bases between. The CDR3 has 16 residues. The CDR3 loop is CASSGQGGERNTEAFF. The CDR3 coding sequence is TGTGCCAGCAGCGGCCAAGGGGGGGAAAGGAACACTGAAGCTTTCTTT.

Only one count was recorded for this clone. This chain connects TRBV7-9 to TRBJ2-1; no reliable D call. The V end was cut by 4 bases, the J end by 8 bases, with 6 bases between. This CDR3 has 11 amino acids. CDR1 and CDR2 (germline): SEHNR, FQNEAQ (reference sequence). The CDR3 DNA reads TGTGCCAGCAGCTCCGGGTATGAGCAGTTCTTC. Encoded protein: CASSSGYEQFF.